The TCR beta chain under discussion was sequenced for a study of T cell responses to AZD1222 COVID-19 vaccine. Sequencing used immunoSEQ multiplex PCR; TCRdb keeps in-frame clones, though not all of them. The sample comprises over 100,000 clones, about 90% of which are singletons, and 5% to 5.5% rests with the top ten. Findings of the study overall: The CD4 TCRs associated with vaccination extended across spike and predominated at 160-218 and 743-854.

From germline, CDR1 is SGDLS and CDR2 YYNGEE. The CDR3 consists of 14 residues. Trimming took 10 bases from V and 4 from J; bases not matched to a gene: 10. As to this clone: Its antigen is unknown.

The chain combines TRBV9 with TRBJ2-4, with 8 bases matching TRBD2. The origin of this receptor is an adult in good health. Here the sequenced sample was peripheral blood, taken on day 0 of AZD1222 vaccination. The CDR3 sequence: CAQNNGGAKNIQYF. The DNA for the CDR3 is TGTGCCCAAAATAACGGGGGGGCGAAAAACATTCAGTACTTC.